These 24 T cell receptor beta chains originate from one sample sequenced in a study of T cell changes during pregnancy in multiple sclerosis. Libraries were prepared by immunoSEQ multiplex PCR; TCRdb keeps only in-frame clonotypes and omits some of them. The table includes tens of thousands of clones, about 85% detected once. The sample here was peripheral blood, taken before pregnancy. The receptors stem from a female donor with multiple sclerosis, enrolled in a pregnancy study.

The chain has TRBV11-2 and TRBJ2-7, with D tentatively TRBD1 (6 bases). The CDR3 runs 15 residues. With 1 base removed from V and 3 bases from J, the gap between germline ends came to 13 bases. Germline V gives CDR1 SGHAT, CDR2 FQNNGV. CDR3 residues: CASSLALDSYYEQYF. The CDR3 nucleotides read TGTGCCAGCAGCTTAGCCCTGGACAGTTACTACGAGCAGTACTTC.

V usage is TRBV6-5 and J usage is TRBJ2-1, with unresolved D. The CDR3 is 14 residues long. Germline V CDR1 and CDR2: MNHEY, SVGAGI. The V end lost 7 bases, the J end lost 4 bases, and 14 bases lay between the germline ends. CDR3 sequence: CASMPSSYYNEQFF. CDR3 in DNA: TGTGCCAGCATGCCGAGTTCCTATTACAATGAGCAGTTCTTC.

This clone was observed a handful of times. This chain links TRBV6-1 with TRBJ1-5, with D hard to call. Between the trimmed V and J ends, which lost 1 base and 2 bases, there was a span of 12 bases. The CDR3 loop spans 16 amino acids. Germline V CDR1 and CDR2: MNHNS, SASEGT. In nucleotides, the CDR3 is TGTGCCAGCAGTGAAGGGCATGGAGATCGCAATCAGCCCCAGCATTTT. Amino acids: CASSEGHGDRNQPQHF.

This chain connects TRBV6-6 to TRBJ1-5; 9 nucleotides line up with TRBD1. V was pared by 6 bases and J by 5 bases, with 11 bases of the junction left unmatched. The CDR3 is made up of 16 amino acids. Germline-derived CDR1 and CDR2 are MNHNY and SVGAGI (reference sequence). CDR3 sequence (DNA): TGTGCCAGCAGCTCACAGCTGGACAGGGGTGATCAGCCCCAGCATTTT. Translating gives CASSSQLDRGDQPQHF.

The sample holds one count of this clone. This chain connects TRBV6-6 to TRBJ1-5; 7 bases match TRBD1. Germline trimming cut 5 bases from V and 3 bases from J; bases unmatched to any gene: 1. In germline, CDR1 is MNHNY, CDR2 SVGAGI (reference sequence). There are 13 residues in the CDR3. CDR3 nucleotide sequence: TGTGCCAGCAGTGGACAGGACAATCAGCCCCAGCATTTT. This codes for CASSGQDNQPQHF.

The chain has TRBV27 and TRBJ2-1, with D perhaps TRBD2 (5 bases). The germline V gene has CDR1 MNHEY and CDR2 SMNVEV (reference sequence). CDR3 length: 14 residues. Trimming removed 6 bases at V and 0 bases at J, with 9 bases between. CDR3 in amino acids: CASREGSSYNEQFF. The CDR3 DNA reads as TGTGCCAGCAGGGAAGGGAGCTCCTACAATGAGCAGTTCTTC.

The chain joins TRBV7-2 to TRBJ1-2, with TRBD1 as a possible D gene (5 bases). The CDR3 runs 15 residues. CDR1 is SGHTA and CDR2 is FQGNSA in the germline V gene. V was trimmed by 3 bases and J by 7 bases, leaving 18 bases between them. In DNA, the CDR3 is TGTGCCAGCAGCTTTTGGGGCTGGGGAAGACGTGGCTACACCTTC. Its translation is CASSFWGWGRRGYTF.

This chain connects TRBV11-3 to TRBJ2-3; tentatively, D is TRBD2 (6 bases). The CDR3 runs to 14 residues. Trimming took off 3 bases at V and 6 bases at J, with 13 bases between the two ends. Germline V lookup: CDR1 SGHNT, CDR2 YENEEA. Here the CDR3 reads CASSFRDSRDTQYF. CDR3 DNA: TGTGCCAGCAGCTTCCGGGACTCCCGTGATACGCAGTATTTT.

The V and J genes are TRBV4-1 and TRBJ1-2, with D hard to call. Trimming removed 0 bases from V and 4 bases from J, with 9 bases in between. Germline V gene sequence: CDR1 MGHRA, CDR2 YSYEKL. The CDR3 spans 14 residues. The CDR3 spells CASSQEWSFYGYTF. The CDR3 region has the DNA TGCGCCAGCAGCCAAGAGTGGAGTTTCTATGGCTACACCTTC.

The chain recombines TRBV25-1 with TRBJ2-5; TRBD1 agrees at 7 bases. This CDR3 has 16 amino acids. After removal of 1 base from V and 5 bases from J, the junction contained 10 bases not matched to a gene. Germline V gives CDR1 MGHDK, CDR2 SYGVNS. This chain's CDR3 is CASSEFQVGGRETQYF. In nucleotides, the CDR3 is TGTGCCAGCAGTGAATTTCAAGTAGGGGGCAGGGAGACCCAGTACTTC.

This chain joins TRBV5-1 and TRBJ2-1, with 8 bases that match TRBD2. CDR1 and CDR2 from the germline V gene are SGHRS and YFSETQ. The V segment lost 6 bases and the J segment 6 bases; nucleotides outside the gene matches: 17. The CDR3 has 17 amino acids. CDR3 nucleotides: TGCGCCAGCACTATCGGGCTAGCGGGTGTAGTTAGCAATGAGCAGTTCTTC. Amino acids: CASTIGLAGVVSNEQFF. Combining the CDR3 with reference TRBV5-1 and TRBJ2-1 gives the whole variable domain KAGVTQTPRYLIKTRGQQVTLSCSPISGHRSVSWYQQTPGQGLQFLFEYFSETQRNKGNFPGRFSGRQFSNSRSEMNVSTLELGDSALYLCASTIGLAGVVSNEQFFGPGTRLTVL.

The rearrangement links TRBV18 to TRBJ1-2; D may be TRBD1 (6 bases). The CDR3 is made up of 15 amino acids. The germline gives CDR1 KGHSH, CDR2 LQKENI. V lost 1 base and J 4 bases, leaving 13 bases between the germline ends. The CDR3 spells CASSPRNREVYGYTF. The CDR3 bases are TGTGCCAGCTCACCACGTAACAGGGAAGTCTATGGCTACACCTTC.

The rearrangement joins TRBV4-1 to TRBJ2-6, with TRBD1 identical over 9 bases. The CDR3 runs to 18 residues. CDR1 MGHRA and CDR2 YSYEKL come from the germline V gene. Trimming removed 1 base from V and 1 base from J; junction bases left unmatched: 5. The CDR3 is CASSQGGQGPSGANVLTF. CDR3 nucleotides: TGCGCCAGCAGCCAAGGGGGACAGGGCCCTTCTGGGGCCAACGTCCTGACTTTC.

The gene calls are TRBV6-5 and TRBJ2-1; no clear D gene. The CDR3 sequence is 15 residues long. Germline V gene lookup returns CDR1 MNHEY and CDR2 SVGAGI. The ends were cut back, 3 bases at V and 0 bases at J, with 9 bases in the middle. For the CDR3, the DNA is TGTGCCAGCAGTTATTCAAGACTCTCCTACAATGAGCAGTTCTTC. Its protein product is CASSYSRLSYNEQFF.

The rearrangement joins TRBV5-1 to TRBJ1-1; 9 bases agree with TRBD1. Germline-derived CDR1 and CDR2 are SGHRS and YFSETQ. After removal of 6 bases from V and 8 bases from J, the junction contained 11 bases not matched to a gene. CDR3 length equals 14 residues. CDR3 sequence: CASTSLQGAAEAFF. The CDR3 bases are TGCGCCAGCACGTCACTACAGGGGGCAGCCGAAGCTTTCTTT.

The genes are TRBV14 and TRBJ1-1; TRBD1 might be the D (6 bases). CDR3 length: 15 amino acids. Between the trimmed V and J ends, which lost 4 bases and 5 bases, there was a span of 17 bases. Germline CDR1 is SGHDN and CDR2 is FVKESK. Here the CDR3 DNA reads TGTGCCAGCAGCCCTTCGACAGGACGATGGACTGAAGCTTTCTTT. This sequence encodes CASSPSTGRWTEAFF.

V gene TRBV18 combines with J gene TRBJ1-2; D gene unclear. Germline CDR1 KGHSH, CDR2 LQKENI. V lost 1 base, J lost 2 bases, and 8 bases lay in between. The CDR3 runs 14 residues. The DNA of the CDR3 is TGTGCCAGCTCACCACAATCGGGAAACTATGGCTACACCTTC. It yields the protein CASSPQSGNYGYTF.

The chain joins TRBV5-4 to TRBJ2-7; perhaps TRBD2 as D (5 bases). The CDR3 is made up of 13 amino acids. The V gene's germline CDR1 is SGHNT and CDR2 YYREEE (reference sequence). Trimming took off 4 bases at V and 0 bases at J, with 8 bases between the two ends. DNA for the CDR3: TGTGCCAGCAGCGCCGGGAACTCCTACGAGCAGTACTTC. As protein: CASSAGNSYEQYF.

The chain carries TRBV7-8 and TRBJ1-2, with a tentative D call TRBD1 (6 bases). Germline loops: CDR1 SGHVS, CDR2 FQNEAQ. There are 16 residues in the CDR3. V lost 5 bases, J lost 6 bases, and 22 bases lay in between. The CDR3 DNA reads as TGTGCCAGCAGCCCGGGGGGGGCAGGGAAAGGGAATGGCTACACCTTC. As protein: CASSPGGAGKGNGYTF. Complete variable domain (other parts from reference TRBV7-8 and TRBJ1-2): GAGVSQSPRYKVAKRGQDVALRCDPISGHVSLFWYQQALGQGPEFLTYFQNEAQLDKSGLPSDRFFAERPEGSVSTLKIQRTQQEDSAVYLCASSPGGAGKGNGYTFGSGTRLTVV.

The rearrangement joins TRBV7-9 to TRBJ2-5; TRBD2 might be the D (6 bases). V was pared by 2 bases and J by 5 bases, with 9 bases between. This CDR3 has 13 amino acids. In germline, CDR1 is SEHNR, CDR2 FQNEAQ (reference sequence). CDR3 amino acids: CASSLTREETQYF. CDR3 coding DNA: TGTGCCAGCAGCTTAACCCGGGAGGAGACCCAGTACTTC.

The CDR3: CAWRPSGGGSKQYF. The CDR3, as DNA: TGTGCCTGGAGGCCCTCCGGGGGGGGCAGTAAGCAGTACTTC. This chain connects TRBV30 to TRBJ2-7; 8 bases line up with TRBD2. V shed 3 bases, J shed 8 bases, and the junction held 12 bases outside the gene matches. Germline CDR1 reads GTSNPN; CDR2 reads SVGIG (reference sequence). The CDR3 runs to 14 residues.

The chain is built from TRBV7-3 and TRBJ2-1; 8 bases are shared with TRBD2. The CDR3 has 14 residues. Germline loops: CDR1 SGHTA, CDR2 FQGTGA. Trimming at V came to 5 bases and at J to 6 bases, leaving 6 bases not matched to a gene. CDR3 DNA sequence: TGTGCCAGCAGCCTTGGGACTAGGGGCAATGAGCAGTTCTTC. This encodes CASSLGTRGNEQFF. Looking up the rest from reference TRBV7-3 and TRBJ2-1 gives the full variable domain: GAGVSQTPSNKVTEKGKYVELRCDPISGHTALYWYRQSLGQGPEFLIYFQGTGAADDSGLPNDRFFAVRPEGSVSTLKIQRTERGDSAVYLCASSLGTRGNEQFFGPGTRLTVL.

CDR3 loop: CASSLLRSGKPREQYF. In DNA, the CDR3 is TGTGCCAGCAGCTTACTCAGGTCAGGGAAACCTCGGGAGCAGTACTTC. The chain couples TRBV11-2 to TRBJ2-7, with D perhaps TRBD1 (5 bases). This CDR3 is 16 amino acids long. Trimming pared 2 bases from V and 7 bases from J, leaving 21 bases between. Germline V gives CDR1 SGHAT, CDR2 FQNNGV. Combining the CDR3 with reference TRBV11-2 and TRBJ2-7 gives the whole variable domain EAGVAQSPRYKIIEKRQSVAFWCNPISGHATLYWYQQILGQGPKLLIQFQNNGVVDDSQLPKDRFSAERLKGVDSTLKIQPAKLEDSAVYLCASSLLRSGKPREQYFGPGTRLTVT.

The chain uses TRBV5-1 and TRBJ2-5; the match to TRBD2 covers 12 bases. Germline V gives CDR1 SGHRS, CDR2 YFSETQ. V was pared by 4 bases and J by 5 bases, with 12 bases of the junction left unmatched. This CDR3 has 17 residues. The CDR3 region is CASSPWTSGAVTETQYF. CDR3 bases: TGCGCCAGCAGCCCGTGGACTAGCGGGGCGGTAACCGAGACCCAGTACTTC.